This T cell receptor beta chain appears in the sequencing data of a study of blood T cell repertoires in COVID-19. In the original processing: Amplifying reference gene primers gave estimates of nucleated cell counts. The table came from immunoSEQ multiplex PCR; TCRdb's copy has only in-frame clones and leaves some out. From that table come the V and J calls and clone size; the DNA was used to work out D and trimming. The table records about 210,000 clones, 80% to 90% of them present only once. The CDR3 contains 15 residues. V shed 5 bases and J 4 bases; nucleotides not matched to a gene: 10. Germline loops: CDR1 LNHDA, CDR2 SQIVND (reference sequence).

This chain joins TRBV19 and TRBJ1-1; 7 bases align to TRBD1. This TCR came from a man aged 45-65 years with active or convalescent COVID-19. Sequencing input: peripheral blood. DNA for the CDR3: TGTGCCAGTAGTTCCTATAACAGGGGTATCACTGAAGCTTTCTTT. Protein: CASSSYNRGITEAFF.